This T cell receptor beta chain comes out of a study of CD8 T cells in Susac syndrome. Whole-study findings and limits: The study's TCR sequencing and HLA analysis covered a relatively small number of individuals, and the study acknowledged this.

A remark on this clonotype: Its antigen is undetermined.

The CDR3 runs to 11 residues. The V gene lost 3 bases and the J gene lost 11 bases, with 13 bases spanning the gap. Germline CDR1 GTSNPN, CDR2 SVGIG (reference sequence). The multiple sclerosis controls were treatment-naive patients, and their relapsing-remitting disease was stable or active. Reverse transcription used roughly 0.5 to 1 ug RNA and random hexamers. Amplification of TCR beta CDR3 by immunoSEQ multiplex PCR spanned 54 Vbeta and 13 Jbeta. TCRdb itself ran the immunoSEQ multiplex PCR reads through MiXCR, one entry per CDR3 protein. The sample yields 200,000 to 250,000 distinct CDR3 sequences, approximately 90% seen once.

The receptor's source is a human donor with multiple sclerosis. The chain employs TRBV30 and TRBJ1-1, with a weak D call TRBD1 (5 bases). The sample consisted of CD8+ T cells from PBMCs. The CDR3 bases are TGTGCCTGGAGGGCAGGGCGGGGGGCTTTCTTT. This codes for CAWRAGRGAFF.